The sequence of this T cell receptor (beta chain) was determined in a study of T cells after yellow fever vaccination (dated by TCRdb to between 2017 and 2020). Background for the entire study: The SMART-Seq v4 Ultra Low Input RNA kit was used to prepare libraries from fractions with low cell numbers. Bulk PBMC replicates and cell subsets were isolated from blood drawn at multiple timepoints before and after both primary and secondary immunization. To follow T-cell clones before and after primary and booster YFV17D yellow fever vaccination, bulk TCR alpha and beta repertoires were sequenced over time. Two healthy male donors, one aged 18 to 30 and one aged 30 to 39 years, were included in the cohort.

Read against the paper, the sample's treatment or condition label means: live attenuated yellow fever vaccine strain. Two biological replicates of bulk PBMCs were collected at each blood-draw timepoint. A standard Ficoll-Paque protocol was used to isolate PBMCs from peripheral blood. RNA was extracted with TriZol from bulk PBMCs, CD4 and CD8 fractions, and dextramer-positive and dextramer-negative fractions. Worth noting for this clonotype: Its antigen target is currently unknown. No base quality information exists; no much larger clone differs at one position.

Its CDR3 holds 13 amino acids, cysteine through phenylalanine. Just the 39-base CDR3 DNA is kept, in frame starting at base 1. V was cut back by 2 bases and J by 4 bases, leaving a gap of 8 bases between them. For CDR1 and CDR2, the germline V gene lists KGHSH and LQKENI. Synthesis of TCR cDNA relied on 5'RACE template switching, a step that introduced a universal primer site along with unique molecular identifiers. Priming for cDNA synthesis came from both the TCR alpha and TCR beta constant segments. Two PCR steps were used to amplify libraries, with sample barcodes and sequencing adapters being added in the second step. Sequencing of libraries was performed on Illumina HiSeq 2500 (2x100 bp) or NovaSeq (2x150 bp). The authors processed their data as follows. Demultiplexing of reads and collapsing into UMI consensus sequences were performed with MIGEC, and V(D)J alignment was carried out with MiXCR. Vaccine-responding clonotypes were identified with edgeR using replicate PBMC samples, with FDR below 0.01 and a log2 fold change above 5 up to day 15 being required. Bulk clonotypes were assigned CD4 or CD8 identity according to which sequenced CD4 or CD8 repertoire held them at higher abundance. Through fastp at Q25 and MiXCR, TCRdb rebuilt clones from the public reads, retaining in-frame beta chains. Each CDR3 protein gets just one entry, which takes the most common genes and DNA from the rows behind it. TCRdb, not the authors, supplied the V and J calls. The sample yields under 700,000 distinct CDR3 sequences; about a sixth were counted once. In total, the top ten clones hold around 16% of the sample.

What the research found in general, with its limitations: Because abundant contaminating clonotypes from the bulk population could be contained in FACS-sorted repertoires, computational filtering was required. Most clones expanded after primary vaccination (96% of CD4 and approximately 86% of CD8) were re-detected after the booster, suggesting that broad memory maintenance occurred. The study included only two donors, which limits how far the findings can be generalized. The secondary T-cell response was weaker than the primary response but faster, peaking on day 5 instead of day 15. A small fraction of clonotypes showed up in both the CD4 and CD8 compartments, probably as a result of convergent recombination.

Recombination connected TRBV18 to TRBJ1-1, with an unclear D gene assignment. The clonotype originates from a man between 18 and 35 years old who received the YFV17D yellow fever vaccine. The sequencing used PBMCs, collected about 5 days after the first yellow fever vaccination. CDR3 loop: CASSPERATEAFF. The nucleotide sequence is TGTGCCAGCTCACCAGAGAGGGCCACTGAAGCTTTCTTT. This CDR3, with the reference TRBV18 and TRBJ1-1 proteins standing in past its ends, gives the full variable domain NAGVMQNPRHLVRRRGQEARLRCSPMKGHSHVYWYRQLPEEGLKFMVYLQKENIIDESGMPKERFSAEFPKEGPSILRIQQVVRGDSAAYFCASSPERATEAFFGQGTRLTVV.